A single sample gave rise to the 26 T cell receptor beta chains below, sequenced in a study of metastatic and nonmetastatic thyroid tumors. Treatment of any kind had been given to no patient before thyroid surgery. TCRdb reassembled clones from the PCR reads with MiXCR. Here the sample spans about 27,000 clones, 15% being singletons. Sequencing was carried out using blood. These TCRs come from a male donor with papillary thyroid cancer or a benign thyroid nodule (not recorded which). Some clones in this sample may be carry-over from other donors' samples.

At least ten counts were recorded for this clone. The chain combines TRBV9 with TRBJ2-5; D gene unclear. CDR1 is SGDLS, CDR2 YYNGEE, per germline. The V gene lost 3 bases and the J gene lost 2 bases, with 11 bases spanning the gap. The CDR3 covers 14 residues. CDR3 in amino acids: CASSGPLPQETQYF. The CDR3, as DNA: TGTGCCAGCAGCGGGCCTCTTCCTCAAGAGACCCAGTACTTC.

The sample holds many counts of this clone. J is TRBJ1-1 and V is TRBV3-1; D call uncertain. V was clipped by 0 bases and J by 7 bases, with 15 bases between them. The CDR3 is 15 amino acids. Germline assignment: CDR1 LGHDT and CDR2 YNNKEL (reference sequence). CDR3 coding DNA: TGTGCCAGCAGCCAAGACCCTGGGAGGCCCCTTGAAGCTTTCTTT. It translates to CASSQDPGRPLEAFF.

In this sample, this clone turned up many times. The junction departs from germline at one end; a sequencing error may be responsible. V and J are TRBV7-9 and TRBJ2-1, with D possibly TRBD1 on 6 matching bases. The CDR3 length is 12 residues. CDR1 and CDR2 (germline): SEHNR, FQNEAQ (reference sequence). The CDR3 loop is CASTDDRTNPSF. The CDR3 DNA reads as TGTGCCAGCACCGACGACAGGACAAACCCTAGCTTC.

This clone has a count of ten or more. The chain joins TRBV10-3 to TRBJ2-7, with TRBD1 matching 9 bases. This CDR3 spans 16 amino acids. V dropped 3 bases and J dropped 3; count of bases not matched to a gene: 9. The germline gives CDR1 ENHRY, CDR2 SYGVKD. The DNA for the CDR3 is TGTGCCATCAGTGAAACTCCGGGACAGGGAGTCTACGAGCAGTACTTC. Translated: CAISETPGQGVYEQYF.

This clone has only a few counts. The chain is built from TRBV28 and TRBJ1-2; possible D gene TRBD1, 5 bases. With 8 bases removed from V and 5 bases from J, the gap between germline ends came to 15 bases. Per the germline V gene, CDR1 is MDHEN and CDR2 is SYDVKM. The CDR3 has 13 residues. As DNA, the CDR3 is TGTGCCAGCCGGGTGGGGGAAGGGTATGGCTACACCTTC. This encodes CASRVGEGYGYTF.

This clone was counted ten times or more. The chain has TRBV4-1 and TRBJ2-7, with 7 nucleotides matching TRBD1. The CDR3 is made up of 16 amino acids. From germline, CDR1 is MGHRA and CDR2 YSYEKL. V lost 2 bases and J lost 7; bases outside the gene matches: 14. The chain's CDR3 is CASSQPTDGDRREQYF. The CDR3 nucleotides read TGCGCCAGCAGCCAACCCACCGATGGGGACAGAAGGGAGCAGTACTTC.

This clone showed up many times. The CDR3 spells CASSPPGSYEQYF. In nucleotides, the CDR3 is TGTGCCAGCAGCCCGCCGGGGAGCTACGAGCAGTACTTC. The V and J genes are TRBV7-9 and TRBJ2-7; TRBD2 is a possible D gene (5 bases). CDR1 and CDR2 from the germline V gene are SEHNR and FQNEAQ (reference sequence). Between the trimmed V and J ends, which lost 5 bases and 3 bases, there was a span of 11 bases. The CDR3 is made up of 13 amino acids.

This clone has at least ten counts. The chain carries TRBV6-1 and TRBJ1-5; a possible D gene is TRBD1 (5 bases). The germline V gene has CDR1 MNHNS and CDR2 SASEGT. The CDR3 runs to 15 residues. Deletions cut 6 bases from V and 7 bases from J, with 19 bases between. Here the CDR3 reads CASSPPGAEGQPQHF. For the CDR3, the DNA is TGTGCCAGCAGCCCCCCCGGGGCAGAGGGCCAGCCCCAGCATTTT.

This clone was observed a few times. As the CDR3 is not closed by the conserved phenylalanine or tryptophan, this likely results from a read error. This chain uses TRBV6-2 or TRBV6-3 with TRBJ2-3; D unresolved. The CDR3 is 14 residues long. CDR1 is MNHEY, CDR2 SVGEGT, per germline. CDR3 sequence reads: CASSYRGEADTQYS. CDR3 in DNA: TGTGCCAGTAGCTACCGAGGAGAGGCAGATACACAGTATTCT.

This clone was observed many times. V and J are TRBV7-3 and TRBJ2-3; 11 bases match TRBD2. The CDR3 spans 19 residues. Losses at the gene ends were 1 base for V and 0 bases for J; bases not matched to a gene: 9. Germline V gene data show CDR1 as SGHTA and CDR2 as FQGTGA. This CDR3 is CASSLRASGGLSSTDTQYF. CDR3 coding DNA: TGTGCCAGCAGCTTAAGGGCTAGCGGGGGGCTATCTAGCACAGATACGCAGTATTTT.

For this clone: The junction and the germline gene differ at one end; a read error may be behind it. The same CDR3 also results from other DNA sequences found in this sample. The gene calls are TRBV11-2 and TRBJ2-3; D call uncertain. This CDR3 is built from 15 residues. Germline CDR1 is SGHAT and CDR2 is FQNNGV. This CDR3 is CASSLTSLSTDTQYF. In nucleotides, the CDR3 is TGTGCCAGCAGCTTAACTTCGCTCAGCACAGATACACAGTATTTT. Looking up the rest from reference TRBV11-2 and TRBJ2-3 gives the full variable domain: EAGVAQSPRYKIIEKRQSVAFWCNPISGHATLYWYQQILGQGPKLLIQFQNNGVVDDSQLPKDRFSAERLKGVDSTLKIQPAKLEDSAVYLCASSLTSLSTDTQYFGPGTRLTVL.

This clone was seen repeatedly, ten times or more. Other DNA variants within this sample encode the same CDR3. The chain joins TRBV6-5 to TRBJ1-2, with D perhaps TRBD1 (6 bases). CDR3 length: 14 amino acids. V was trimmed by 0 bases and J by 8 bases, leaving 13 bases between them. Germline assignment: CDR1 MNHEY and CDR2 SVGAGI. CDR3 bases: TGTGCCAGCAGTTACTCGGGCAGGGGTCGCGGCTACACCTTC. As protein: CASSYSGRGRGYTF.

This clone has ten or more counts. The CDR3 DNA is TGTGCCAGCAGCCCTCAAAGGGACTACATCACAGATACGCAGTATTTT. Its translation: CASSPQRDYITDTQYF. V and J are TRBV9 and TRBJ2-3; 7 nucleotides align to TRBD2. V trimming: 4 bases; J trimming: 2 bases; junction bases outside the gene matches: 10. CDR1 is SGDLS and CDR2 is YYNGEE in the germline V gene. The CDR3 covers 16 residues.

This clone has ten or more counts. J is TRBJ2-5 and V is TRBV9; TRBD2 matches at 7 bases. There are 16 residues in the CDR3. The V segment lost 4 bases and the J segment 0 bases; nucleotides outside the gene matches: 9. Germline assignment: CDR1 SGDLS and CDR2 YYNGEE. The CDR3 DNA reads TGTGCCAGCAGCCAGGGAGGGGTAGGGTACCAAGAGACCCAGTACTTC. This translates into CASSQGGVGYQETQYF.

The sample holds many counts of this clone. The V call is TRBV28, the J call TRBJ2-7, with TRBD1 matching over 8 bases. The CDR3 covers 14 residues. Germline V CDR1 and CDR2: MDHEN, SYDVKM. J was trimmed by 7 bases and V by 9 bases; bases with no gene match: 14. CDR3 in DNA: TGTGCCAGTACCGAGCGACAGGGGACAAGGGAGCAGTACTTC. Translating it yields CASTERQGTREQYF.

This clone was detected many times. The V and J genes are TRBV12-5 and TRBJ2-1; either TRBD1 or TRBD2 may supply D (8 bases each). From germline, CDR1 is LGHNT and CDR2 FRNRAP. The length of the CDR3 is 19 residues. V shed 6 bases and J shed 0 bases, with 24 bases lying between them. CDR3 in DNA: TGTGCTAGTGGGACAGGGGTTAGCGGGGTCAGAAGCTCCTACAATGAGCAGTTCTTC. Protein sequence: CASGTGVSGVRSSYNEQFF. Full variable domain (missing parts from reference TRBV12-5 and TRBJ2-1): DARVTQTPRHKVTEMGQEVTMRCQPILGHNTVFWYRQTMMQGLELLAYFRNRAPLDDSGMPKDRFSAEMPDATLATLKIQPSEPRDSAVYFCASGTGVSGVRSSYNEQFFGPGTRLTVL.

Comment on this clone: One end of the junction varies from germline; a read error may be responsible. This chain links TRBV7-3 with TRBJ2-3; tentatively, D is TRBD1 (7 bases). From germline, CDR1 is SGHTA and CDR2 FQGTGA. This CDR3 has 15 amino acids. The CDR3 here is CASSLTQGGIDTQYF. CDR3 sequence (DNA): TGTGCTAGCAGCCTAACCCAGGGGGGCATAGATACGCAGTATTTT. Full variable domain (outside the CDR3, taken from reference TRBV7-3 and TRBJ2-3): GAGVSQTPSNKVTEKGKYVELRCDPISGHTALYWYRQSLGQGPEFLIYFQGTGAADDSGLPNDRFFAVRPEGSVSTLKIQRTERGDSAVYLCASSLTQGGIDTQYFGPGTRLTVL.

This clone was counted at least ten times. The J gene is TRBJ2-7, the V gene TRBV7-2; 12 positions match TRBD2. Unmatched junction bases numbered 10, after V lost 2 bases and J lost 5 bases. The CDR3 is 17 residues long. Germline CDR1 and CDR2: SGHTA and FQGNSA. The CDR3 nucleotides are TGTGCCAGCAGCTTATTACCCCGACTAGCGGGAGAGGACGAGCAGTACTTC. As protein: CASSLLPRLAGEDEQYF.

As for this clone: This clone may be a read error of a much larger clone one base away. The identical CDR3 is also encoded by other nucleotide sequences in the sample. The rearrangement joins TRBV3-1 to TRBJ1-4; D uncertain. The CDR3 totals 15 residues. Germline V gene sequence: CDR1 LGHDT, CDR2 YNNKEL (reference sequence). The CDR3 bases are TGTGCCAGCAGCCAAGATAGAGCAGTCCTTGAAAAGCTGTTTTTT. It encodes CASSQDRAVLEKLFF.

Comment on this clone: One end of the junction varies from germline; a read error may be responsible. The gene calls are TRBV2 and TRBJ2-1, with 9 bases that match TRBD2. Per the germline V gene, CDR1 is SNHLY and CDR2 is FYNNEI. The CDR3 extends over 18 amino acids. The CDR3 is CVSSEPLYLGTSSNEQFF. DNA for the CDR3: TGTGTCAGCAGTGAGCCGCTCTACCTCGGGACTAGCAGTAATGAGCAGTTCTTC.

This clone was counted at least ten times. V gene TRBV4-1 combines with J gene TRBJ2-3; 10 bases align to TRBD1. The CDR3 sequence is 16 residues long. Per germline, CDR1 MGHRA and CDR2 YSYEKL. With 3 bases clipped from V and 4 bases from J, the junction kept 7 bases outside the gene matches. CDR3 sequence reads: CASSHAGTGAADTQYF. In DNA, the CDR3 is TGCGCCAGCAGCCATGCCGGGACAGGGGCGGCAGATACGCAGTATTTT.

In this sample, this clone turned up many times. This chain uses TRBV20-1 with TRBJ2-1, with TRBD2 matching 14 bases. The V and J ends lost 2 bases and 10 bases, in that order; junction bases with no gene match: 16. The CDR3 covers 18 residues. Germline CDR1 reads DFQATT; CDR2 reads SNEGSKA (reference sequence). CDR3 coding DNA: TGCAGTGCTAGAACACCCTTTGGGACTAGCGGGGGCAAGAAGGAGCAGTTCTTC. Translated, it gives CSARTPFGTSGGKKEQFF.

This clone was seen repeatedly, ten times or more. This CDR3 is also generated by other DNA sequences in the sample. The DNA of the CDR3 is TGTGCCAGCAGTTTGTCGCCGGGGCTAGGAGAGACCCAGTACTTC. This gives the protein CASSLSPGLGETQYF. This rearrangement joins TRBV12-3 or TRBV12-4 to TRBJ2-5; either TRBD1 or TRBD2 may fit D (5 bases each). This CDR3 is built from 15 residues. Trimming pared 3 bases from V and 4 bases from J, leaving 15 bases between.

This chain uses TRBV11-2 with TRBJ2-3, with D unresolved. Germline V gene lookup returns CDR1 SGHAT and CDR2 FQNNGV. The CDR3 length is 13 residues. V was shortened by 10 bases and J by 4 bases, with 15 bases between the two germline ends. Here the CDR3 reads CATDGSVSDTQYF. For the CDR3, the DNA is TGTGCCACAGATGGTTCCGTGTCAGATACGCAGTATTTT.

This clone has a count of ten or more. The chain joins TRBV10-3 to TRBJ1-5, with D perhaps TRBD1 (6 bases). The CDR3 has 13 amino acids. CDR1 and CDR2 from the germline V gene are ENHRY and SYGVKD. V was shortened by 3 bases and J by 5 bases, with 8 bases between the two germline ends. For the CDR3, the DNA is TGTGCCATCAGTGACGGGGGGCATCAGCCCCAGCATTTT. Translated: CAISDGGHQPQHF.

The chain employs TRBV28 and TRBJ1-2; weak D call: TRBD1 (5 bases). Trimming pared 4 bases from V and 8 bases from J, leaving 11 bases between. Germline CDR1 MDHEN, CDR2 SYDVKM. CDR3 size: 12 residues. The CDR3 DNA is TGTGCCAGCAGTTCATCGAGGGACGGCTACACCTTC. It encodes CASSSSRDGYTF.